The next 20 T cell receptor beta chains were all read from a single sample in a study of blood T cell repertoires in COVID-19. Profiled with immunoSEQ multiplex PCR; TCRdb holds only in-frame clones, not every one. The repertoire has 90,000 to 100,000 clones, just under 85% of them found once; the top ten carry 10%. The material sequenced was peripheral blood. The receptors stem from a man between 70 and 80 years old with acute or convalescent COVID-19.

The CDR3 spells CASRLAGGDREQFF. The CDR3 region has the DNA TGTGCCAGCAGACTAGCGGGGGGGGACCGAGAGCAGTTCTTC. V and J are TRBV27 and TRBJ2-1; TRBD2 agrees at 13 bases. Germline values: CDR1 MNHEY, CDR2 SMNVEV (reference sequence). V shed 6 bases, J shed 10 bases, and the junction held 6 bases outside the gene matches. The CDR3 is 14 amino acids.

This chain connects TRBV5-6 to TRBJ1-2; TRBD1 aligns across 7 bases. The CDR3 extends over 16 amino acids. From germline, CDR1 is SGHDT and CDR2 YYEEEE. V lost 2 bases to trimming and J lost 4 bases; unmatched junction nucleotides: 11. CDR3 residues: CASSLDRVYGAYGYTF. The CDR3 coding sequence is TGTGCCAGCAGCTTAGACAGGGTTTATGGGGCCTATGGCTACACCTTC.

The chain uses TRBV28 and TRBJ1-1; TRBD1 is a possible D gene (5 bases). Germline lookup yields CDR1 MDHEN and CDR2 SYDVKM. CDR3 size: 16 residues. Between the trimmed V and J ends, which lost 2 bases and 5 bases, there was a span of 18 bases. In DNA, the CDR3 is TGTGCCAGCAGTTTAGGGGGGAGGTCTTTTGGAACTGAAGCTTTCTTT. Protein sequence: CASSLGGRSFGTEAFF.

The chain recombines TRBV6-5 with TRBJ1-1; no definite D call. This CDR3 contains 11 residues. V was shortened by 9 bases and J by 4 bases, with 9 bases between the two germline ends. Germline V gene sequence: CDR1 MNHEY, CDR2 SVGAGI. In DNA, the CDR3 is TGTGCCAGTAAAGGAGGCACTGAAGCTTTCTTT. Its translation is CASKGGTEAFF.

The CDR3 reads CASSGQVVGAEAFF. The CDR3 DNA sequence: TGTGCCAGCAGTGGACAGGTAGTGGGCGCTGAAGCTTTCTTT. The chain employs TRBV6-2 or TRBV6-3 and TRBJ1-1; 7 nucleotides align to TRBD1. This CDR3 has 14 amino acids. With V trimmed by 5 bases and J by 6 bases, 9 bases remained unmatched. Germline V gene sequence: CDR1 MNHEY, CDR2 SVGEGT.

This chain connects TRBV3-1 (or the pseudogene TRBV3-2) to TRBJ2-2; tentatively, D is TRBD2 (5 bases). Trimming removed 4 bases at V and 0 bases at J, with 9 bases between. Germline V gene lookup returns CDR1 LGHDT and CDR2 YNNKEL (reference sequence). CDR3 length: 15 amino acids. CDR3 coding DNA: TGTGCCAGCAGCCTCAGCGGTCCGAACACCGGGGAGCTGTTTTTT. It codes for CASSLSGPNTGELFF.

The chain uses TRBV15 and TRBJ2-7, with a weak D call TRBD1 (6 bases). There are 15 residues in the CDR3. In germline, CDR1 is LNHNV, CDR2 YYDKDF (reference sequence). The V end was cut by 2 bases, the J end by 2 bases, with 13 bases between. CDR3 region: CATSRPSDSTYEQYF. The CDR3 nucleotides read TGTGCCACCAGCAGACCATCGGACAGTACCTACGAGCAGTACTTC.

The chain is built from TRBV4-1 and TRBJ1-2; D perhaps matches TRBD1 (6 bases). V dropped 0 bases and J dropped 8 bases, with 13 bases sitting between them. CDR3 size: 14 residues. CDR1 is MGHRA, CDR2 YSYEKL, per germline. CDR3 sequence: CASSQDGGANGYTF. The CDR3 DNA reads as TGCGCCAGCAGCCAAGATGGGGGGGCAAACGGCTACACCTTC.

The rearrangement uses TRBV7-9 and TRBJ2-5; tentatively, D is TRBD2 (7 bases). The CDR3 extends over 15 amino acids. The germline V gene encodes CDR1 SEHNR and CDR2 FQNEAQ (reference sequence). Trimming removed 1 base from V and 5 bases from J, with 14 bases in between. This CDR3 reads CASSLVSGGAETQYF. The CDR3 DNA reads as TGTGCCAGCAGCTTAGTTTCGGGGGGCGCGGAGACCCAGTACTTC.

The chain carries TRBV19 and TRBJ1-5; D perhaps matches TRBD1 (6 bases). Germline assignment: CDR1 LNHDA and CDR2 SQIVND (reference sequence). The CDR3 has 14 amino acids. Trimming took off 6 bases at V and 7 bases at J, with 16 bases between the two ends. In DNA, the CDR3 is TGTGCCAGTAGCGGAGGGGGGGCTGGCCAGCCCCAGCATTTT. Translation gives CASSGGGAGQPQHF.

This clone was counted only a few times. The sample has other DNA sequences that encode this CDR3 too. The chain employs TRBV12-3 or TRBV12-4 and TRBJ2-1; D call uncertain. Trimming pared 4 bases from V and 9 bases from J, leaving 13 bases between. The length of the CDR3 is 13 residues. CDR3 sequence reads: CASSSGGRGEQFF. DNA of the CDR3: TGTGCCAGCAGTTCCGGCGGCCGTGGTGAGCAGTTCTTC.

The chain uses TRBV7-9 and TRBJ1-1, with TRBD1 as a possible D gene (5 bases). From germline, CDR1 is SEHNR and CDR2 FQNEAQ (reference sequence). Trimming stripped 3 bases from V and 4 bases from J, with 12 bases between. CDR3 length: 14 residues. CDR3 nucleotide sequence: TGTGCCAGCAGCTTGCAGGGATTCTCCACTGAAGCTTTCTTT. It yields the protein CASSLQGFSTEAFF. The full variable domain, rest sourced from reference TRBV7-9 and TRBJ1-1, is DTGVSQNPRHKITKRGQNVTFRCDPISEHNRLYWYRQTLGQGPEFLTYFQNEAQLEKSRLLSDRFSAERPKGSFSTLEIQRTEQGDSAMYLCASSLQGFSTEAFFGQGTRLTVV.

The chain couples TRBV28 to TRBJ1-2, with a weak D call TRBD1 (5 bases). The CDR3 spans 15 residues. Germline CDR1 MDHEN, CDR2 SYDVKM. V dropped 5 bases and J dropped 5 bases, with 18 bases sitting between them. This CDR3 is CASSTHRQARYGYTF. The CDR3 nucleotides read TGTGCCAGCAGTACCCACAGGCAGGCCAGATATGGCTACACCTTC.

This clone was detected only once. The rearrangement links TRBV12-3 or TRBV12-4 to TRBJ1-1, with TRBD1 identical over 7 bases. This CDR3 has 13 residues. Trimming removed 6 bases from V and 4 bases from J; junction bases left unmatched: 5. CDR3: CASRRQGSTEAFF. CDR3 DNA: TGTGCCAGCAGACGACAGGGCTCCACTGAAGCTTTCTTT.

In this sample, this clone turned up many times. This sequence joins TRBV6-1 and TRBJ2-5, with 7 positions matching TRBD2. Germline V gene data show CDR1 as MNHNS and CDR2 as SASEGT. V trimming: 0 bases; J trimming: 7 bases; junction bases outside the gene matches: 14. CDR3 length equals 17 residues. The CDR3 nucleotides are TGTGCCAGCAGTGAAGCCCGGGGAGCGGGATTCGTTGCGACCCAGTACTTC. Its protein is CASSEARGAGFVATQYF.

This clone has just a few counts. The V gene is TRBV7-9, the J gene TRBJ1-1; 9 bases line up with TRBD1. Germline V lookup: CDR1 SEHNR, CDR2 FQNEAQ (reference sequence). The CDR3 runs to 16 residues. Trimming took 5 bases from V and 0 from J; bases not matched to a gene: 7. The DNA of the CDR3 is TGTGCCAGCAGCGAGACCGGGACAGGGCTGAACACTGAAGCTTTCTTT. This translates into CASSETGTGLNTEAFF.

The V call is TRBV6-5, the J call TRBJ2-7; 9 bases are shared with TRBD1. With 2 bases clipped from V and 6 bases from J, the junction kept 8 bases outside the gene matches. The CDR3 has 15 amino acids. The germline CDR1 and CDR2 sequences are MNHEY and SVGAGI. The CDR3 sequence is CASSYGRQGVIEQYF. The CDR3 DNA is TGTGCCAGCAGTTACGGAAGACAGGGGGTGATCGAGCAGTACTTC.

The chain links TRBV19 to TRBJ1-4; a weak D match, TRBD1 (5 bases). V was pared by 4 bases and J by 11 bases, with 8 bases between. Germline V gene sequence: CDR1 LNHDA, CDR2 SQIVND (reference sequence). The CDR3 is 11 amino acids. CDR3 sequence: CASSTGKKLFF. The CDR3 bases are TGTGCCAGTAGTACAGGGAAGAAACTGTTTTTT.

This sequence joins TRBV5-1 and TRBJ1-1, with TRBD1 matching over 10 bases. Germline CDR1 reads SGHRS; CDR2 reads YFSETQ. Trimming at V came to 4 bases and at J to 5 bases, leaving 8 bases not matched to a gene. The CDR3 consists of 15 residues. CDR3: CASSPGTGVGTEAFF. In DNA, the CDR3 is TGCGCCAGCAGCCCCGGGACAGGGGTGGGAACTGAAGCTTTCTTT.

This clone came up once. The CDR3 here is CASSFAGASATNEKLFF. In nucleotides, the CDR3 is TGCGCCAGCAGCTTTGCAGGGGCGAGCGCAACTAATGAAAAACTGTTTTTT. The chain has TRBV5-1 and TRBJ1-4; the D gene is possibly TRBD1 (6 bases). This CDR3 contains 17 residues. V lost 2 bases, J lost 0 bases, and 14 bases lay in between. CDR1 and CDR2 (germline): SGHRS, YFSETQ.